Listed here is a single TCR beta chain. In germline, CDR1 is LGHNA, CDR2 YSLEER. There are 15 residues in the CDR3. V was pared by 3 bases and J by 6 bases, with 15 bases between. These data are taken from a study of cytomegalovirus exposure and HLA in healthy donors. The PCR used 60 Vbeta and 13 Jbeta primers. Sequencing used immunoSEQ multiplex PCR; TCRdb keeps in-frame clones, though not all of them. The data contain 100,000 to 120,000 clones, 75% to 85% of them singletons. This receptor was identified in a man aged 18 to 30 in good health and CMV-seronegative. The V and J genes are TRBV4-3 and TRBJ1-5; no reliable D call. Sequenced material: PBMCs. The CDR3 loop reads CASSHSTGRPQPQHF. The CDR3 DNA follows: TGCGCCAGCAGCCATTCCACGGGTCGTCCTCAGCCCCAGCATTTT.